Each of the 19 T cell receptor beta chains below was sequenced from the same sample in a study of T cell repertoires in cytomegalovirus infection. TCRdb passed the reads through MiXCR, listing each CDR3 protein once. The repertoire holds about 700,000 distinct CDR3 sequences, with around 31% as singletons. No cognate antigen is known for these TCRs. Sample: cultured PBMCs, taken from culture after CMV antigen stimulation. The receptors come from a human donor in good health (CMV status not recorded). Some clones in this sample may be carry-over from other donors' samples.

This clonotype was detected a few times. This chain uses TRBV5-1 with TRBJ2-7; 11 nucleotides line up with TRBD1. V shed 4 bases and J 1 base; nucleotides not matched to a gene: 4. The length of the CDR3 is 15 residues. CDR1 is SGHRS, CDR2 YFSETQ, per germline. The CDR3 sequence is CASSPGQGASYEQYF. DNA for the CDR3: TGCGCCAGCAGCCCTGGACAGGGGGCTTCCTACGAGCAGTACTTC. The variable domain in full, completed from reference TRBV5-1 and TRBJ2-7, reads KAGVTQTPRYLIKTRGQQVTLSCSPISGHRSVSWYQQTPGQGLQFLFEYFSETQRNKGNFPGRFSGRQFSNSRSEMNVSTLELGDSALYLCASSPGQGASYEQYFGPGTRLTVT.

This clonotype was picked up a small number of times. The DNA for the CDR3 is TGTGCCAGCAGTTTCGGCAGGGTTGGGGCCGGGGAGCTGTTTTTT. Its translation: CASSFGRVGAGELFF. The chain employs TRBV12-3 or TRBV12-4 and TRBJ2-2, with D possibly TRBD1 on 5 matching bases. This CDR3 spans 15 amino acids. V was cut by 3 bases and J by 6 bases, with 14 bases left in between.

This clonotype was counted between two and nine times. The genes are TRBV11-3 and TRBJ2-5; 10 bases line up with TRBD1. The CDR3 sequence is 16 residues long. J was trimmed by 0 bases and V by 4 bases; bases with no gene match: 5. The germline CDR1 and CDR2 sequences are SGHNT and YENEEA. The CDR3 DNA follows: TGTGCCAGCAGCTCTGGGACAGGGGCCGACCAAGAGACCCAGTACTTC. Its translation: CASSSGTGADQETQYF.

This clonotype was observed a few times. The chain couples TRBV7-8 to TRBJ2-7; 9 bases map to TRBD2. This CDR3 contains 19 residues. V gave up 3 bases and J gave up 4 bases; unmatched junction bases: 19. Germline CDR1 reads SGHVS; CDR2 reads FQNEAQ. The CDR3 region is CASSFPRLAERSQIYEQYF. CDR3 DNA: TGTGCCAGCAGCTTCCCAAGACTAGCGGAACGTAGCCAGATATACGAGCAGTACTTC.

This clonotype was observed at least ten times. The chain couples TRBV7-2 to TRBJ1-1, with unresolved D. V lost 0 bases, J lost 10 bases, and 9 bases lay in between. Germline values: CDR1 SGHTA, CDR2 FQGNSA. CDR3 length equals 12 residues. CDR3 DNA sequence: TGTGCCAGCAGCTTAGCAGGGTACGTAGCTTTCTTT. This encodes CASSLAGYVAFF.

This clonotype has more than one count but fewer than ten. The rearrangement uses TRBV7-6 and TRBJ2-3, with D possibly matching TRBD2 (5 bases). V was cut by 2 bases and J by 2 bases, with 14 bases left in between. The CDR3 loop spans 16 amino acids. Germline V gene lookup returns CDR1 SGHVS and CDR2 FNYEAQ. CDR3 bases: TGTGCCAGCAGCTTAACAGCGGACGGACTCACAGATACGCAGTATTTT. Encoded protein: CASSLTADGLTDTQYF.

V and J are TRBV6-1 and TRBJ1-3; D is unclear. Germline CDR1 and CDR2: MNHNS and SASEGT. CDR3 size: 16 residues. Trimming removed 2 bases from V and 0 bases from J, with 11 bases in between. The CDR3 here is CASSEFPINSGNTIYF. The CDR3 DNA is TGTGCCAGCAGTGAATTCCCGATCAACTCTGGAAACACCATATATTTT.

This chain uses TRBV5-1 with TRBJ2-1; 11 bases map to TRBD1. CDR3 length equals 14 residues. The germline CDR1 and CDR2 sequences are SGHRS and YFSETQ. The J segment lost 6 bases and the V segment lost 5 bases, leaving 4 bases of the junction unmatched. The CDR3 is CASSVGQGANEQFF. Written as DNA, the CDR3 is TGCGCCAGCAGTGTCGGACAGGGGGCCAATGAGCAGTTCTTC.

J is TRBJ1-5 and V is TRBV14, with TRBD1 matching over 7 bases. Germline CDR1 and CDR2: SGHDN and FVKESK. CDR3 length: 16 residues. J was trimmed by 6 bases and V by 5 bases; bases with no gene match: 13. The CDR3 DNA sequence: TGTGCCAGCAGCTCGGGACAGCACGGGTTTTTTCAGCCCCAGCATTTT. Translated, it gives CASSSGQHGFFQPQHF.

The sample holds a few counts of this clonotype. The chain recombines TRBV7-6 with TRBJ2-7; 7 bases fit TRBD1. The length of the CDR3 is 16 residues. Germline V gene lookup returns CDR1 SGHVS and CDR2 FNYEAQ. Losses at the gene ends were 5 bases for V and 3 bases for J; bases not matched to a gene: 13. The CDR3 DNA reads TGTGCCAGCAGCCCGCAGGCCGGGACAGACCACTACGAGCAGTACTTC. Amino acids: CASSPQAGTDHYEQYF. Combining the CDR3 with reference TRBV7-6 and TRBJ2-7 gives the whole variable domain GAGVSQSPRYKVTKRGQDVALRCDPISGHVSLYWYRQALGQGPEFLTYFNYEAQQDKSGLPNDRFSAERPEGSISTLTIQRTEQRDSAMYRCASSPQAGTDHYEQYFGPGTRLTVT.

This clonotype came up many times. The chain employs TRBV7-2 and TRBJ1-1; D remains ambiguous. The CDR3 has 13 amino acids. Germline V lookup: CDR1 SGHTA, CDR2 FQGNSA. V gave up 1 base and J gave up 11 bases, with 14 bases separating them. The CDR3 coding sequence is TGTGCCAGCAGCTTAGAGTCCCAATTGGTGGCTTTCTTT. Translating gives CASSLESQLVAFF. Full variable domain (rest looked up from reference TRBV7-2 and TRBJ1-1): GAGVSQSPSNKVTEKGKDVELRCDPISGHTALYWYRQSLGQGLEFLIYFQGNSAPDKSGLPSDRFSAERTGGSVSTLTIQRTQQEDSAVYLCASSLESQLVAFFGQGTRLTVV.

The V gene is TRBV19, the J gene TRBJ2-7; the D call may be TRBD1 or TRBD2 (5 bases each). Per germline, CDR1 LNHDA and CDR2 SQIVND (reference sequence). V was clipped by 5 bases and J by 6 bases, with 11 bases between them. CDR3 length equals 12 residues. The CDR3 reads CASSPRGSEQYF. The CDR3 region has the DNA TGTGCCAGTAGTCCACGGGGCTCCGAGCAGTACTTC.

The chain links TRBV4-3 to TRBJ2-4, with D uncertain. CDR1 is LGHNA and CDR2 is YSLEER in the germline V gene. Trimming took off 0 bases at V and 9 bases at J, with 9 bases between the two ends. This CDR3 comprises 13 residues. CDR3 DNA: TGCGCCAGCAGCCAAGATGGCATAGGCATTCAGTACTTC. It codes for CASSQDGIGIQYF.

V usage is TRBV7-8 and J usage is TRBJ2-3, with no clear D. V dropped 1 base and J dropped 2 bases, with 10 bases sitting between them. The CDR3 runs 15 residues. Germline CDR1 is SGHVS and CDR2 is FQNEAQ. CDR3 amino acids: CASSLVGWATDTQYF. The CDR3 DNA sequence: TGTGCCAGCAGCTTAGTGGGGTGGGCCACAGATACGCAGTATTTT.

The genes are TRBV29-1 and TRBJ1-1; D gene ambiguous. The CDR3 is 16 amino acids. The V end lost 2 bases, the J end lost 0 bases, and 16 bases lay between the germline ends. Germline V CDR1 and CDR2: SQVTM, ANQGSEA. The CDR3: CSVEHSLLKLNTEAFF. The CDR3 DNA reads TGCAGCGTTGAACACTCCCTCCTAAAACTGAACACTGAAGCTTTCTTT.

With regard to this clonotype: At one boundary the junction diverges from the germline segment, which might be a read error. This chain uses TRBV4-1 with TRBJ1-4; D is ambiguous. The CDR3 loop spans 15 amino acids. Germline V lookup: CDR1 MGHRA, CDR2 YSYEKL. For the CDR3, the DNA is TGTGCCAGCAGCCAAGATCGGTTCGGGGATGAAAAACTGTTTTTT. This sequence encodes CASSQDRFGDEKLFF.

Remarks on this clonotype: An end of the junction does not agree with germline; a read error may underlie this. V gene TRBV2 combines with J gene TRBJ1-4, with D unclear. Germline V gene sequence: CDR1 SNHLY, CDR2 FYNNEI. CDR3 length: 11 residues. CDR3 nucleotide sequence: TGTGCCAGCAGGGCTAGTGAAAGACTGTTTTTT. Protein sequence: CASRASERLFF.

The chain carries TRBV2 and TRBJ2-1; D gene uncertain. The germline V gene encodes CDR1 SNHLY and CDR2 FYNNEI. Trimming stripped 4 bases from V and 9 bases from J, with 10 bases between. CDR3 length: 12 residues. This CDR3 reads CASSGQPGEQFF. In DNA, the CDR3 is TGTGCCAGCAGTGGACAACCGGGTGAGCAGTTCTTC.

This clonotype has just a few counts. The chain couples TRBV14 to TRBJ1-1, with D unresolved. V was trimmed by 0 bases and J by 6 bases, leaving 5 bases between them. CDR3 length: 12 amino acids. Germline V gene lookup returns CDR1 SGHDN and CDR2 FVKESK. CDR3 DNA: TGTGCCAGCAGCCAAGATAGCGCTGAAGCTTTCTTT. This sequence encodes CASSQDSAEAFF. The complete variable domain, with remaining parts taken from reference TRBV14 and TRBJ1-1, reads EAGVTQFPSHSVIEKGQTVTLRCDPISGHDNLYWYRRVMGKEIKFLLHFVKESKQDESGMPNNRFLAERTGGTYSTLKVQPAELEDSGVYFCASSQDSAEAFFGQGTRLTVV.